This T cell receptor beta chain was recorded in a study of human T cells and chemical hapten exposure. Study-level information: In the roughly 25-week study, patients were dosed weekly with diphenylcyclopropenone on the scalp throughout.

Study-wide results and caveats: Relative to control repertoires, expanded TCRs gave rise to significantly more large CDR3 similarity clusters. PT1 expanded TCR numbers rose with patch test score.

The sample's time point: patch test 1, 2 weeks after DPC sensitization. Regarding treatment: therapeutic diphenylcyclopropenone sensitization with weekly scalp DPC. Blood was drawn before each patch test was applied. TCRdb called the RACE reads again in MiXCR, with one record for every CDR3 protein. The profile shows some 400,000 distinct CDR3 sequences, 4.8% of them singletons. Germline CDR1 reads SEHNR; CDR2 reads FQNEAQ (reference sequence). The CDR3 runs to 13 residues. V lost 1 base to trimming and J lost 8 bases; unmatched junction nucleotides: 3. To note about this clonotype: What it recognizes is unknown.

The specimen was whole blood, collected in connection with sensitization to the hapten diphenylcyclopropenone (DPC). The source of this sequence is a woman aged 50 to 65 with alopecia areata. Some clones in this sample may be carry-over from other donors' samples. The chain has TRBV7-9 and TRBJ1-1; 8 positions agree with TRBD1. In DNA, the CDR3 is TGTGCCAGCAGCTTAGGGACAGGGAGGGAAGCTTTCTTT. Residues: CASSLGTGREAFF.